The clone carrying this T cell receptor (beta chain) was observed a single time. CDR1 and CDR2 from the germline V gene are SNHLY and FYNNEI. V gave up 4 bases and J gave up 8 bases, with 17 bases separating them. The CDR3 loop spans 15 amino acids. The data derive from a study of control samples from healthy donors and cancer patients. Using immunoSEQ multiplex PCR, the repertoire was profiled, and TCRdb retains in-frame clones only, with some absent. Of under 85,000 clones listed, roughly 93% are singletons. Sample: PBMCs. The source is a middle-aged woman with lung cancer. V gene TRBV2 combines with J gene TRBJ1-4; D is uncertain. Here the CDR3 reads CASSVNGLRGEKLFF. The CDR3 DNA sequence: TGTGCCAGCAGTGTGAATGGTCTCCGTGGGGAAAAACTGTTTTTT.